This T cell receptor beta chain was recovered during a study of human T cells and chemical hapten exposure. Study results and limitations: The study found that DPC sensitization did not change TCRs above 1 in 1000 frequency.

In the case of this clonotype: What it binds is not known.

In the library, unique molecular identifiers were attached to individual cDNA molecules. TCRdb reprocessed the RACE reads with MiXCR, giving one entry per CDR3 protein. Among 95,000 to 150,000 distinct CDR3 sequences listed, roughly 14% were seen once. Noted time point: pre-sensitization, week 0. Sample treatment: therapeutic diphenylcyclopropenone sensitization with weekly scalp DPC. This CDR3 spans 14 amino acids. The trim removed 5 bases at V and 4 bases at J, leaving 4 bases unmatched. From germline, CDR1 is MNHEY and CDR2 SMNVEV (reference sequence). The sample consisted of whole blood, taken in connection with sensitization to the hapten diphenylcyclopropenone (DPC). The TCR comes from a young woman with alopecia areata. Some clones in this sample may be carry-over from other donors' samples. The chain combines TRBV27 with TRBJ2-3, with 9 nucleotides matching TRBD2. DNA for the CDR3: TGTGCCAGCAGTCTCGGGACTAGCTCAGATACGCAGTATTTT. It codes for CASSLGTSSDTQYF.